This entry lists 21 T cell receptor beta chains sequenced from one sample in a study of CD8+ T cells in alopecia areata. Reverse transcribed after extraction, RNA yielded cDNA as the sequencing template. Assay: immunoSEQ multiplex PCR; the TCRdb copy retains only in-frame clones and omits some. This table has approximately 120,000 clones, around 50% appearing once. Sequenced sample: NKG2D-low CD8+ T cells sorted from blood. Receptors were obtained from a human donor with alopecia areata.

The chain uses TRBV27 and TRBJ2-3; unclear D gene. V lost 6 bases and J lost 6, with 7 bases in between. CDR3 size: 11 residues. Germline V gene lookup returns CDR1 MNHEY and CDR2 SMNVEV (reference sequence). CDR3 loop: CASRGSDTQYF. The CDR3, as DNA: TGTGCCAGCAGGGGGTCGGATACGCAGTATTTT.

This clone has only a few counts. The gene calls are TRBV29-1 and TRBJ2-5; D is possibly TRBD1 or TRBD2 (5 bases each). V lost 3 bases and J lost 5, with 16 bases in between. Germline V gives CDR1 SQVTM, CDR2 ANQGSEA. This CDR3 is built from 14 residues. This chain's CDR3 is CSVDRDPGFETQYF. The CDR3 DNA sequence: TGCAGCGTTGACCGGGACCCCGGGTTTGAGACCCAGTACTTC.

The chain employs TRBV29-1 and TRBJ2-2; D gene unclear. Trimming removed 4 bases from V and 6 bases from J, with 12 bases in between. This CDR3 has 13 amino acids. CDR1 and CDR2 from the germline V gene are SQVTM and ANQGSEA. CDR3 residues: CSVAGVGAGELFF. The CDR3 nucleotides are TGCAGCGTTGCAGGAGTCGGCGCCGGGGAGCTGTTTTTT.

The chain is built from TRBV5-1 and TRBJ2-7; unclear D gene. Trimming took off 0 bases at V and 0 bases at J, with 4 bases between the two ends. Germline values: CDR1 SGHRS, CDR2 YFSETQ. The CDR3 has 13 amino acids. The chain's CDR3 is CASSLDGSYEQYF. CDR3 in DNA: TGCGCCAGCAGCTTGGACGGCTCCTACGAGCAGTACTTC.

In this sample, this clone turned up once. The genes are TRBV30 and TRBJ2-7; 9 bases align to TRBD1. Germline V CDR1 and CDR2: GTSNPN, SVGIG (reference sequence). The CDR3 is made up of 12 amino acids. In DNA form, the CDR3 reads TGTGCTTGGGGACAGGGAGACTACGAGCAGTACTTC. Translated: CAWGQGDYEQYF.

The chain employs TRBV20-1 and TRBJ2-3; D remains unclear. This CDR3 is built from 10 residues. The germline gives CDR1 DFQATT, CDR2 SNEGSKA (reference sequence). The V and J ends lost 6 bases and 5 bases respectively, with 6 bases between them. The CDR3 spells CSAAVDTQYF. The CDR3 DNA is TGCAGTGCCGCCGTAGATACGCAGTATTTT.

In DNA form, the CDR3 reads TGTGCCATCCGGATGGACAGTGACTATGGCTACACCTTC. It yields the protein CAIRMDSDYGYTF. J is TRBJ1-2 and V is TRBV10-3, with a possible D match to TRBD1 (6 bases). Looked up from germline, CDR1 is ENHRY and CDR2 is SYGVKD. Trimming took 8 bases from V and 3 from J, leaving 13 bases between them. CDR3 length: 13 amino acids.

The chain joins TRBV29-1 to TRBJ1-2, with D possibly matching TRBD1 (5 bases). V was pared by 7 bases and J by 4 bases, with 19 bases between. Germline assignment: CDR1 SQVTM and CDR2 ANQGSEA. This CDR3 is built from 14 residues. The CDR3 is CSGRSPDSFYGYTF. CDR3 in DNA: TGCAGCGGCCGCTCTCCCGACAGTTTCTATGGCTACACCTTC.

On this clone itself: Other DNA sequences in this sample translate to the same CDR3. The rearrangement links TRBV28 to TRBJ2-5; TRBD2 matches at 9 bases. Trimming removed 6 bases from V and 5 bases from J; junction bases left unmatched: 4. The CDR3 spans 13 residues. Germline CDR1 MDHEN, CDR2 SYDVKM. The CDR3 here is CASSLSGGETQYF. DNA for the CDR3: TGTGCCAGCAGCCTAAGCGGGGGGGAGACCCAGTACTTC.

This clone occurred a few times. The V and J genes are TRBV9 and TRBJ2-5; D unresolved. Germline CDR1 is SGDLS and CDR2 is YYNGEE. Trimming took 3 bases from V and 4 from J, leaving 7 bases between them. The CDR3 loop spans 12 amino acids. CDR3 sequence (DNA): TGTGCCAGCAGCGCCCCTACAGAGACCCAGTACTTC. As protein: CASSAPTETQYF.

This clone was detected only a few times. The rearrangement uses TRBV29-1 and TRBJ1-1; 7 bases fit TRBD1. Trimming removed 6 bases from V and 0 bases from J; junction bases left unmatched: 7. Germline V gives CDR1 SQVTM, CDR2 ANQGSEA. There are 14 residues in the CDR3. CDR3 bases: TGCAGCGTAGCGGGACAGAAGATGAACACTGAAGCTTTCTTT. Its translation is CSVAGQKMNTEAFF.

This clone was detected once. This sequence joins TRBV5-6 and TRBJ2-1, with 9 bases that match TRBD2. Germline V gene data show CDR1 as SGHDT and CDR2 as YYEEEE. The CDR3 covers 15 residues. V was pared by 0 bases and J by 3 bases, with 1 base of the junction left unmatched. The CDR3 bases are TGTGCCAGCAGCTTGGGTAGCGGGGGCTACAATGAGCAGTTCTTC. Residues: CASSLGSGGYNEQFF.

V gene TRBV13 combines with J gene TRBJ1-1; 9 bases fit TRBD1. CDR1 and CDR2 (germline): PRHDT, FYEKMQ (reference sequence). V lost 5 bases, J lost 1 base, and 2 bases stayed unmatched. This CDR3 comprises 14 residues. CDR3 bases: TGTGCCAGCAGCATGGGACAGGGGAACACTGAAGCTTTCTTT. It encodes CASSMGQGNTEAFF.

The chain is built from TRBV27 and TRBJ2-7; possible D gene TRBD2, 5 bases. The CDR3 spans 15 residues. CDR1 MNHEY and CDR2 SMNVEV come from the germline V gene (reference sequence). V lost 5 bases to trimming and J lost 2 bases, with 16 bases between them. The CDR3 nucleotides read TGTGCCAGCAGTCCCCGGGTAGCGTTGACCTACGAGCAGTACTTC. It specifies CASSPRVALTYEQYF.

CDR3 region: CASSTPRGPIGDEQFF. The CDR3, as DNA: TGTGCCAGCAGCACGCCCCGGGGGCCTATCGGGGATGAGCAGTTCTTC. The chain carries TRBV7-9 and TRBJ2-1; D may match TRBD1 or TRBD2 (6 bases each). The germline V gene has CDR1 SEHNR and CDR2 FQNEAQ (reference sequence). V was cut by 5 bases and J by 8 bases, with 22 bases left in between. CDR3 length equals 16 residues.

This chain links TRBV9 with TRBJ2-2, with D unclear. V lost 5 bases and J lost 2, with 1 base in between. Germline V lookup: CDR1 SGDLS, CDR2 YYNGEE. The CDR3 runs to 11 residues. CDR3 protein: CASSNTGELFF. Written as DNA, the CDR3 is TGTGCCAGCAGTAACACCGGGGAGCTGTTTTTT.

The V call is TRBV29-1, the J call TRBJ1-2, with D possibly TRBD1 on 5 matching bases. Trimming shortened V by 0 bases and J by 0 bases, and 17 bases separated the two germline ends. CDR1 is SQVTM and CDR2 is ANQGSEA in the germline V gene. The CDR3 sequence is 17 residues long. The CDR3 spells CSVEEEAGRQANYGYTF. CDR3 nucleotide sequence: TGCAGCGTTGAAGAGGAGGCAGGGAGGCAGGCTAACTATGGCTACACCTTC.

The chain carries TRBV30 and TRBJ2-7; TRBD1 agrees at 10 bases. CDR3 length equals 15 residues. CDR1 and CDR2 (germline): GTSNPN, SVGIG (reference sequence). V lost 0 bases and J lost 5; bases outside the gene matches: 7. This chain's CDR3 is CAWSVGTGEINEQYF. The CDR3 nucleotides are TGTGCCTGGAGTGTCGGGACAGGGGAAATCAACGAGCAGTACTTC.

The V and J genes are TRBV30 and TRBJ1-5; TRBD1 matches 10 bases. In germline, CDR1 is GTSNPN, CDR2 SVGIG (reference sequence). With 3 bases clipped from V and 14 bases from J, the junction kept 16 bases outside the gene matches. The CDR3 length is 15 residues. The CDR3 coding sequence is TGTGCCTGGAGCGCTACCGGGACAGGGGTAAATGGGGAGCATTTT. Residues: CAWSATGTGVNGEHF. Looking up the rest from reference TRBV30 and TRBJ1-5 gives the full variable domain: SQTIHQWPATLVQPVGSPLSLECTVEGTSNPNLYWYRQAAGRGLQLLFYSVGIGQISSEVPQNLSASRPQDRQFILSSKKLLLSDSGFYLCAWSATGTGVNGEHFGDGTRLSIL.

The V and J genes are TRBV6-5 and TRBJ1-1, with D maybe TRBD1 (6 bases). V lost 8 bases and J lost 5, with 15 bases in between. The CDR3 is 13 residues long. Germline loops: CDR1 MNHEY, CDR2 SVGAGI. The CDR3 sequence is CASEAGARTEAFF. The CDR3 nucleotides read TGTGCCAGCGAGGCAGGGGCGAGGACTGAAGCTTTCTTT.

The genes are TRBV29-1 and TRBJ2-3; 7 bases fit TRBD2. The J segment lost 3 bases and the V segment lost 2 bases, leaving 8 bases of the junction unmatched. CDR3 length equals 15 residues. CDR1 is SQVTM, CDR2 ANQGSEA, per germline. DNA for the CDR3: TGCAGCGTTGAACGCTCCGCGGGAGTTACAGATACGCAGTATTTT. Its protein product is CSVERSAGVTDTQYF.